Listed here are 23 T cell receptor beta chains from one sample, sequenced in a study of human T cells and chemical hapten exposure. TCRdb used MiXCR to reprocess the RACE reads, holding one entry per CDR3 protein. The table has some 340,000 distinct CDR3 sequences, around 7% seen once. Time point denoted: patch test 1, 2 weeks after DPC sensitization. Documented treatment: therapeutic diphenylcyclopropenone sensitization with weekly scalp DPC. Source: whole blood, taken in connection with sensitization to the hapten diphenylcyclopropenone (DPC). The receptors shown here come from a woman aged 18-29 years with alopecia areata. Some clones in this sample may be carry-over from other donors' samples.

CDR3 in DNA: TGTGCCAGCAGTTACGTCGGGGCAACTAATGAAAAACTGTTTTTT. Amino acids: CASSYVGATNEKLFF. The V call is TRBV6-5, the J call TRBJ1-4; no definite D call. V lost 2 bases, J lost 0 bases, and 7 bases lay in between. The CDR3 loop spans 15 amino acids. Germline V gene sequence: CDR1 MNHEY, CDR2 SVGAGI.

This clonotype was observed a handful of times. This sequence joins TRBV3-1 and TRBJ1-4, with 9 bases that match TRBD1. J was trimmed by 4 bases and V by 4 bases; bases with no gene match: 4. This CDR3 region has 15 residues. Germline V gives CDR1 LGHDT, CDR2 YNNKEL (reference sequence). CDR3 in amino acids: CASSLPGQGNEKLFF. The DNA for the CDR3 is TGTGCCAGCAGCCTACCGGGACAGGGTAATGAAAAACTGTTTTTT.

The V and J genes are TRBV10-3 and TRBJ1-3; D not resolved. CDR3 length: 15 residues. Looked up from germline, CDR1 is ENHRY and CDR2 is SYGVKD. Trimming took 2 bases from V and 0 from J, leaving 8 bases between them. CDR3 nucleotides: TGTGCCATCAGTGAGGGGTACAGCTCTGGAAACACCATATATTTT. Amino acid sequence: CAISEGYSSGNTIYF.

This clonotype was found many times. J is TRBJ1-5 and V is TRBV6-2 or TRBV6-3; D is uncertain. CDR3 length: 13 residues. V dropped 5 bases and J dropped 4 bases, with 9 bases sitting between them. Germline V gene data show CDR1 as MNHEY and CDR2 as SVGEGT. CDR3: CASSPPENQPQHF. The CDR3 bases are TGTGCCAGCAGTCCCCCGGAAAATCAGCCCCAGCATTTT.

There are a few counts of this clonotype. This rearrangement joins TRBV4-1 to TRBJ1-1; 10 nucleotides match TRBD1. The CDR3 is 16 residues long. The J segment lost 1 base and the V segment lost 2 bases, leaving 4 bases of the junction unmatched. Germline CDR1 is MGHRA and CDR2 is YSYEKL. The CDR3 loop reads CASSQPGQGTNTEAFF. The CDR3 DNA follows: TGCGCCAGCAGCCAACCGGGACAGGGGACGAACACTGAAGCTTTCTTT.

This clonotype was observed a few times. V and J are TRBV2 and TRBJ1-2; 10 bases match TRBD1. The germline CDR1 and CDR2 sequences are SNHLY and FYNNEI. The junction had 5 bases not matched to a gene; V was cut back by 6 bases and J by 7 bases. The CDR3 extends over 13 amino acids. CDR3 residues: CASSTGTGVGYTF. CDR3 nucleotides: TGTGCCAGCAGCACCGGGACAGGGGTTGGCTACACCTTC.

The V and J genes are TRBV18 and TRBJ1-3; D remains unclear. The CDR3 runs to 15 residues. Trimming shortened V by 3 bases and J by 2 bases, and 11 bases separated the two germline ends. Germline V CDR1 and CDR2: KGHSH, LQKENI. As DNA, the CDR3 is TGTGCCAGCTCACCCCCGGAAGGAACTGGAAACACCATATATTTT. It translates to CASSPPEGTGNTIYF.

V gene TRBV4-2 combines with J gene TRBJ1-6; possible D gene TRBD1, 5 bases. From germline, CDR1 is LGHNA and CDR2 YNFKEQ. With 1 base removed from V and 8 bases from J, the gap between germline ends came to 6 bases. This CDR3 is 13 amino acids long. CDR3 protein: CASSQAQDSPLHF. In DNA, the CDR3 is TGTGCCAGCAGCCAAGCACAGGATTCACCCCTCCACTTT.

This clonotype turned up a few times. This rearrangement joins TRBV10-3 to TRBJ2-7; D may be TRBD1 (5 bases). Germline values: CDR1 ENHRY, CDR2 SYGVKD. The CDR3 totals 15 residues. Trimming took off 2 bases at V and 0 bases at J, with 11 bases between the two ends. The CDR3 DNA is TGTGCCATCAGTGAGACTTACAGGCTCTCCTACGAGCAGTACTTC. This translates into CAISETYRLSYEQYF.

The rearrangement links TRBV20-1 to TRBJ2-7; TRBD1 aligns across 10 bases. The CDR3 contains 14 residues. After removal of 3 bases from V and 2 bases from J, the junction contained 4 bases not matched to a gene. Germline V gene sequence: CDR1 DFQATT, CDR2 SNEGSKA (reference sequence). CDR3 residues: CSASGTGVTYEQYF. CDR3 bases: TGCAGTGCTAGCGGGACAGGGGTCACCTACGAGCAGTACTTC.

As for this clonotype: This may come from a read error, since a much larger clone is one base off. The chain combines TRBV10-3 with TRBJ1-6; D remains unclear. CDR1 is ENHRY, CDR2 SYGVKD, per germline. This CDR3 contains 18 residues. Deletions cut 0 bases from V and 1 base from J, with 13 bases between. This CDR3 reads CAISESLGKWSYNSPLHF. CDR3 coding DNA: TGTGCCATCAGTGAGTCGTTGGGGAAATGGTCCTATAATTCACCCCTCCACTTT.

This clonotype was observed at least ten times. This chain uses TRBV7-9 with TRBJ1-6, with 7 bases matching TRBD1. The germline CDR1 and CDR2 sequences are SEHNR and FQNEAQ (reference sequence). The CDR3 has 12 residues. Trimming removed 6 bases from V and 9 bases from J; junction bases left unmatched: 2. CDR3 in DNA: TGTGCCAGCAGGGGACAGACTTCACCCCTCCACTTT. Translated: CASRGQTSPLHF.

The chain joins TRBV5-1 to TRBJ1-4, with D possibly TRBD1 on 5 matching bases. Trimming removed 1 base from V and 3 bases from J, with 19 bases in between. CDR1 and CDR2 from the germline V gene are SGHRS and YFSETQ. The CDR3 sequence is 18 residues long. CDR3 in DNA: TGCGCCAGCAGCTTGAATAGGGCAGGGAAGTTGGCTAATGAAAAACTGTTTTTT. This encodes CASSLNRAGKLANEKLFF.

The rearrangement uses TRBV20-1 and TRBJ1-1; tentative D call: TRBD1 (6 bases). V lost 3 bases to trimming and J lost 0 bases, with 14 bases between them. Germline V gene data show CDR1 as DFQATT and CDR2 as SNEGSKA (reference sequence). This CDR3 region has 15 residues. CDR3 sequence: CSARFGGRMNTEAFF. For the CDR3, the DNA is TGCAGTGCTAGGTTCGGGGGCAGGATGAACACTGAAGCTTTCTTT.

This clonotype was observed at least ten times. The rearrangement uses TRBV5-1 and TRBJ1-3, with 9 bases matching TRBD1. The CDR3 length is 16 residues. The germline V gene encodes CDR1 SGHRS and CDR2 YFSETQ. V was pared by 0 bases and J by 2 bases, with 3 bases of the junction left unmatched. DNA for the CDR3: TGCGCCAGCAGCTTGGACCGACAGGGGGCTGGAAACACCATATATTTT. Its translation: CASSLDRQGAGNTIYF.

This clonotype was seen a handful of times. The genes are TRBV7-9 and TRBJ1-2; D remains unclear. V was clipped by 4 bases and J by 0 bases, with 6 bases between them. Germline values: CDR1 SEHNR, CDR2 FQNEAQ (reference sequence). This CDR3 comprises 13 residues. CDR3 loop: CASSSFSNYGYTF. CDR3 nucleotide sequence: TGTGCCAGCAGCTCATTCTCTAACTATGGCTACACCTTC. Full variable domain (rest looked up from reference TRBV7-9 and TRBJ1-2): DTGVSQNPRHKITKRGQNVTFRCDPISEHNRLYWYRQTLGQGPEFLTYFQNEAQLEKSRLLSDRFSAERPKGSFSTLEIQRTEQGDSAMYLCASSSFSNYGYTFGSGTRLTVV.

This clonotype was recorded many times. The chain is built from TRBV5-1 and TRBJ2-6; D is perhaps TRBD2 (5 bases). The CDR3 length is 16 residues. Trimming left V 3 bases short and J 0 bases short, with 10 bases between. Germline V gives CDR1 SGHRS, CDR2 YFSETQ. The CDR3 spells CASSSHEGSGANVLTF. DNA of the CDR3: TGCGCCAGCAGCTCCCATGAGGGCTCTGGGGCCAACGTCCTGACTTTC.

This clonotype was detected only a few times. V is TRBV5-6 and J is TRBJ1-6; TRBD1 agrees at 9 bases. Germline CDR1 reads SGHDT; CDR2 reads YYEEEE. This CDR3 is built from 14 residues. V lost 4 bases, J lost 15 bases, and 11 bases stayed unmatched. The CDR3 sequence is CASSLGQGYLDLHF. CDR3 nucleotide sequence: TGTGCCAGCAGCCTGGGACAGGGTTATTTGGACCTCCACTTT.

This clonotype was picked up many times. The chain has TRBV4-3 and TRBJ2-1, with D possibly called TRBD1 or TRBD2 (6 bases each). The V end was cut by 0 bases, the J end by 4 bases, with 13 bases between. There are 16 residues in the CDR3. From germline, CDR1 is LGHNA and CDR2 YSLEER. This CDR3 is CASSQDPEGGYNEQFF. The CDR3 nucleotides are TGCGCCAGCAGCCAAGATCCGGAGGGGGGATACAATGAGCAGTTCTTC.

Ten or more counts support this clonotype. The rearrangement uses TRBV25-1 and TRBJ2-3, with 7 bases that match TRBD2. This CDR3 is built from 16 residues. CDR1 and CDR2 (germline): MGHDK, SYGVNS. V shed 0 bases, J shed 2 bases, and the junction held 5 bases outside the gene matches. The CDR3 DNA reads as TGTGCCAGCAGTGAATACAGACAGCGGGACACAGATACGCAGTATTTT. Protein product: CASSEYRQRDTDTQYF.

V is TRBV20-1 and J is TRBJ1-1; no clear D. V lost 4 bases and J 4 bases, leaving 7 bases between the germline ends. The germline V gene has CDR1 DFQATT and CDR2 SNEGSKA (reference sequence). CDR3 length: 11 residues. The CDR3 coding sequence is TGCAGTGCTAAGGGTGGCACTGAAGCTTTCTTT. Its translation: CSAKGGTEAFF.

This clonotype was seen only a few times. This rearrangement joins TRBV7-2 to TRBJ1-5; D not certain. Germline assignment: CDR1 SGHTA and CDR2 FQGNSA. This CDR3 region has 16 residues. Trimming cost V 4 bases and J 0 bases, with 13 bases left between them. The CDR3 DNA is TGTGCCAGCAGCTCGCCGACTGATAATAGCAATCAGCCCCAGCATTTT. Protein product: CASSSPTDNSNQPQHF.

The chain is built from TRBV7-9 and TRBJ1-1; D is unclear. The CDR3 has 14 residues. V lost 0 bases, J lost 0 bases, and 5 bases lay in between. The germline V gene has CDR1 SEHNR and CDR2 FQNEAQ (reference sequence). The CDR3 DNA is TGTGCCAGCAGCTTAGCGCTCGTGAACACTGAAGCTTTCTTT. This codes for CASSLALVNTEAFF.